This T cell receptor (beta chain) was retrieved from a study of T cell changes during pregnancy in multiple sclerosis. V was clipped by 8 bases and J by 4 bases; unmatched bases: 10. CDR1 is MNHNS and CDR2 is SASEGT in the germline V gene. The CDR3 has 15 residues. This table comes from immunoSEQ multiplex PCR, and its TCRdb copy is limited to in-frame clones, with some not included. The data show 65,000 to 85,000 clones, 70% to 90% seen once. J is TRBJ2-5 and V is TRBV6-1; 10 bases agree with TRBD2. The source was peripheral blood, collected in the first trimester of pregnancy. The receptor was derived from a female donor in good health, enrolled as a control in a pregnancy study. CDR3 in amino acids: CASVRASGGLETQYF. The DNA for the CDR3 is TGTGCCAGCGTAAGGGCTAGCGGGGGTTTAGAGACCCAGTACTTC.